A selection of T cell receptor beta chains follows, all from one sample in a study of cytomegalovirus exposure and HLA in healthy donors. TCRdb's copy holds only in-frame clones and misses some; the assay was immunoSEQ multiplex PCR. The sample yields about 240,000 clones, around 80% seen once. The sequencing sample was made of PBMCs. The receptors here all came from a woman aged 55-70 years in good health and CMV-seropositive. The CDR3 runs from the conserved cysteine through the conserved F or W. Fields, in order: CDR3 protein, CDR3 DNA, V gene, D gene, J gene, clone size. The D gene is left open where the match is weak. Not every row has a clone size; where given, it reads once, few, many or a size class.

cdr3_aa: CSYQGQPNTEAFF
cdr3_nt: TGCAGCTACCAAGGACAGCCAAATACTGAAGCTTTCTTT
v_call: TRBV29-1
d_call: NA
j_call: TRBJ1-1
clone_size: few

cdr3_aa: CASSFNRGTEAFF
cdr3_nt: TGTGCCAGCAGCTTCAACAGGGGCACTGAAGCTTTCTTT
v_call: TRBV11-2
d_call: TRBD1
j_call: TRBJ1-1
clone_size: NA

cdr3_aa: CASSPGQYEAFF
cdr3_nt: TGTGCCAGCAGCCCCGGACAGTACGAAGCTTTCTTT
v_call: TRBV5-6
d_call: NA
j_call: TRBJ1-1
clone_size: NA

cdr3_aa: CASSLTTVDGYTF
cdr3_nt: TGTGCCAGCAGCTTAACCACAGTGGATGGCTACACCTTC
v_call: TRBV7-3
d_call: NA
j_call: TRBJ1-2
clone_size: NA

cdr3_aa: CASSLGTSKAGEKLFF
cdr3_nt: TGTGCCAGCAGCTTGGGAACTTCCAAAGCGGGTGAAAAACTGTTTTTT
v_call: TRBV5-4
d_call: NA
j_call: TRBJ1-4
clone_size: NA

cdr3_aa: CASSLTTGTSGRDLLAKNIQYF
cdr3_nt: TGTGCCAGCAGTCTCACAACCGGGACTAGCGGGAGGGACTTATTAGCCAAAAACATTCAGTACTTC
v_call: TRBV27
d_call: TRBD2
j_call: TRBJ2-4
clone_size: few

cdr3_aa: CSVQGQGVGNEQFF
cdr3_nt: TGCAGCGTGCAGGGACAGGGGGTGGGCAATGAGCAGTTCTTC
v_call: TRBV29-1
d_call: TRBD1
j_call: TRBJ2-1
clone_size: NA

cdr3_aa: CASAPLSFNEQFF
cdr3_nt: TGTGCCAGCGCGCCACTTTCGTTTAATGAGCAGTTCTTC
v_call: TRBV9
d_call: NA
j_call: TRBJ2-1
clone_size: NA

cdr3_aa: CASSPGLAGAGTQYF
cdr3_nt: TGTGCCAGCAGCCCGGGACTAGCGGGAGCGGGGACCCAGTACTTC
v_call: TRBV7-3
d_call: TRBD2
j_call: TRBJ2-5
clone_size: few

cdr3_aa: CASSSTGGITQYF
cdr3_nt: TGTGCCAGCAGTTCTACAGGGGGTATAACGCAGTATTTT
v_call: TRBV11-1
d_call: TRBD1
j_call: TRBJ2-3
clone_size: few

cdr3_aa: CASRIPQGRSYGYTF
cdr3_nt: TGTGCCAGCAGAATCCCACAGGGACGATCGTATGGCTACACCTTC
v_call: TRBV6-5
d_call: NA
j_call: TRBJ1-2
clone_size: NA

cdr3_aa: CSASRDIEAFF
cdr3_nt: TGCAGTGCTAGCCGGGACATTGAAGCTTTCTTT
v_call: TRBV20-1
d_call: NA
j_call: TRBJ1-1
clone_size: NA

cdr3_aa: CASSVALASGRISTDTQYF
cdr3_nt: TGTGCCAGCAGCGTAGCTTTGGCTAGCGGGAGGATAAGCACAGATACGCAGTATTTT
v_call: TRBV9
d_call: TRBD2
j_call: TRBJ2-3
clone_size: NA

cdr3_aa: CASSPPSGGYEQYF
cdr3_nt: TGCGCCAGCAGCCCTCCGTCGGGGGGCTACGAGCAGTACTTC
v_call: TRBV4-1
d_call: TRBD2
j_call: TRBJ2-7
clone_size: NA

cdr3_aa: CASSQDYPNEQFF
cdr3_nt: TGTGCCAGCAGCCAAGACTACCCCAATGAGCAGTTCTTC
v_call: TRBV7-7
d_call: NA
j_call: TRBJ2-1
clone_size: NA

cdr3_aa: CASSQEGGTAGLAGAVLNEQFF
cdr3_nt: TGCGCCAGCAGCCAGGAAGGAGGGACGGCGGGACTAGCGGGAGCCGTCCTCAATGAGCAGTTCTTC
v_call: TRBV4-1
d_call: TRBD2
j_call: TRBJ2-1
clone_size: NA

cdr3_aa: CASSPPTARSSYEQYF
cdr3_nt: TGTGCCAGCTCACCACCGACAGCCCGGAGCTCCTACGAGCAGTACTTC
v_call: TRBV18
d_call: NA
j_call: TRBJ2-7
clone_size: NA

cdr3_aa: CASGLVRGMGQRSNEQFF
cdr3_nt: TGTGCTAGTGGTTTGGTTAGGGGAATGGGACAGCGGAGCAATGAGCAGTTCTTC
v_call: TRBV12-5
d_call: TRBD1
j_call: TRBJ2-1
clone_size: NA

cdr3_aa: CASSPRTGGYEQYF
cdr3_nt: TGTGCCAGTAGTCCCCGGACAGGCGGTTACGAGCAGTACTTC
v_call: TRBV19
d_call: TRBD1
j_call: TRBJ2-7
clone_size: few

cdr3_aa: CASKKPGTSYEQYF
cdr3_nt: TGTGCCAGCAAAAAACCCGGGACATCCTACGAGCAGTACTTC
v_call: TRBV6-1
d_call: NA
j_call: TRBJ2-7
clone_size: NA

cdr3_aa: CASTKLAGPNEQFF
cdr3_nt: TGTGCCAGTACGAAACTAGCGGGGCCCAATGAGCAGTTCTTC
v_call: TRBV19
d_call: TRBD2
j_call: TRBJ2-1
clone_size: once

cdr3_aa: CASGLRDNSPLHF
cdr3_nt: TGTGCCAGTGGGTTGAGGGATAATTCACCCCTCCACTTT
v_call: TRBV2
d_call: NA
j_call: TRBJ1-6
clone_size: NA

cdr3_aa: CARGRADGELFF
cdr3_nt: TGTGCCCGCGGGAGGGCGGACGGGGAGCTGTTTTTT
v_call: TRBV30
d_call: TRBD2
j_call: TRBJ2-2
clone_size: NA

cdr3_aa: CASRGTGTYEQYF
cdr3_nt: TGTGCCAGTAGAGGGACTGGCACCTACGAGCAGTACTTC
v_call: TRBV19
d_call: NA
j_call: TRBJ2-7
clone_size: NA

cdr3_aa: CASRRETDTQYF
cdr3_nt: TGTGCCAGCAGGCGGGAGACAGATACGCAGTATTTT
v_call: TRBV6-1
d_call: TRBD2
j_call: TRBJ2-3
clone_size: few

cdr3_aa: CASSYQTGGRTEAFF
cdr3_nt: TGTGCCAGCAGCTACCAAACAGGGGGCAGGACTGAAGCTTTCTTT
v_call: TRBV7-2
d_call: TRBD1
j_call: TRBJ1-1
clone_size: NA

cdr3_aa: CASSSPTGGNYGYTF
cdr3_nt: TGTGCCAGCAGCTCCCCAACAGGGGGCAACTATGGCTACACCTTC
v_call: TRBV7-2
d_call: TRBD1
j_call: TRBJ1-2
clone_size: NA

cdr3_aa: CAWTPGQGTRGAFF
cdr3_nt: TGTGCCTGGACCCCGGGACAGGGGACTAGGGGAGCTTTCTTT
v_call: TRBV30
d_call: TRBD1
j_call: TRBJ1-1
clone_size: NA

cdr3_aa: CASSLLGGGLAGELFF
cdr3_nt: TGTGCCAGCAGCCTCTTGGGAGGGGGGTTGGCCGGGGAGCTGTTTTTT
v_call: TRBV9
d_call: NA
j_call: TRBJ2-2
clone_size: NA

cdr3_aa: CAWSVRGGTGNQPQHF
cdr3_nt: TGTGCCTGGAGTGTACGGGGGGGTACGGGCAATCAGCCCCAGCATTTT
v_call: TRBV30
d_call: NA
j_call: TRBJ1-5
clone_size: NA

cdr3_aa: CASRVVRTGGNEQFF
cdr3_nt: TGTGCCAGCAGAGTTGTCAGGACAGGCGGAAATGAGCAGTTCTTC
v_call: TRBV21-1
d_call: NA
j_call: TRBJ2-1
clone_size: NA

cdr3_aa: CSSRSRDTIVMNTEAFF
cdr3_nt: TGTTCCAGCAGGTCACGGGACACTATCGTAATGAACACTGAAGCTTTCTTT
v_call: TRBV7-3
d_call: NA
j_call: TRBJ1-1
clone_size: NA

cdr3_aa: CASGLVLASERPNTEAFF
cdr3_nt: TGTGCTAGTGGTTTGGTACTCGCTAGTGAGAGACCGAACACTGAAGCTTTCTTT
v_call: TRBV12-5
d_call: NA
j_call: TRBJ1-1
clone_size: NA

cdr3_aa: CSVVSLTGEGYTF
cdr3_nt: TGCAGCGTTGTGTCTCTGACAGGGGAGGGCTACACCTTC
v_call: TRBV29-1
d_call: TRBD1
j_call: TRBJ1-2
clone_size: NA

cdr3_aa: CASSRRLAGEYEQYF
cdr3_nt: TGTGCCAGCAGCCGCAGACTAGCGGGAGAGTACGAGCAGTACTTC
v_call: TRBV4-2
d_call: TRBD2
j_call: TRBJ2-7
clone_size: NA

cdr3_aa: CASSPPYHEQYF
cdr3_nt: TGTGCCAGCAGCCCCCCCTATCACGAGCAGTACTTC
v_call: TRBV7-2
d_call: NA
j_call: TRBJ2-7
clone_size: NA

cdr3_aa: CASSQSGTSGRVGEQFF
cdr3_nt: TGCGCCAGCAGCCAATCCGGGACTAGCGGGAGGGTTGGGGAGCAGTTCTTC
v_call: TRBV4-1
d_call: TRBD2
j_call: TRBJ2-1
clone_size: NA

cdr3_aa: CASSSTGGTYEQYF
cdr3_nt: TGTGCCAGCAGCTCCACAGGGGGGACCTACGAGCAGTACTTC
v_call: TRBV13
d_call: TRBD1
j_call: TRBJ2-7
clone_size: few

cdr3_aa: CASSTKRRQGDEAFF
cdr3_nt: TGTGCCAGCAGCACAAAAAGGCGACAGGGTGATGAAGCTTTCTTT
v_call: TRBV21-1
d_call: NA
j_call: TRBJ1-1
clone_size: NA

cdr3_aa: CASSPLASVYNEQFF
cdr3_nt: TGTGCCAGCTCACCACTGGCTAGCGTCTACAATGAGCAGTTCTTC
v_call: TRBV18
d_call: NA
j_call: TRBJ2-1
clone_size: NA

cdr3_aa: CASSLSLGGSGYTF
cdr3_nt: TGTGCCAGCAGCTTAAGTCTGGGAGGGTCTGGCTACACCTTC
v_call: TRBV11-2
d_call: NA
j_call: TRBJ1-2
clone_size: NA

cdr3_aa: CATSRDLAGFGKNIQYF
cdr3_nt: TGTGCCACCAGCAGAGATTTAGCAGGGTTCGGCAAAAACATTCAGTACTTC
v_call: TRBV15
d_call: NA
j_call: TRBJ2-4
clone_size: NA

cdr3_aa: CASSLDGSEEAEAFF
cdr3_nt: TGTGCCAGCAGCTTGGACGGGTCAGAAGAGGCTGAAGCTTTCTTT
v_call: TRBV5-5
d_call: NA
j_call: TRBJ1-1
clone_size: NA

cdr3_aa: CASSLAGANYGYTF
cdr3_nt: TGTGCCAGCAGCTTAGCAGGGGCCAACTATGGCTACACCTTC
v_call: TRBV7-2
d_call: NA
j_call: TRBJ1-2
clone_size: few

cdr3_aa: CASRQGAPDTGELFF
cdr3_nt: TGTGCCAGCAGGCAGGGGGCGCCGGACACCGGGGAGCTGTTTTTT
v_call: TRBV2
d_call: TRBD1
j_call: TRBJ2-2
clone_size: NA

cdr3_aa: CASSPTGGYYNNYGYTF
cdr3_nt: TGTGCCAGCAGCCCTACAGGGGGCTATTACAATAACTATGGCTACACCTTC
v_call: TRBV5-4
d_call: TRBD1
j_call: TRBJ1-2
clone_size: few

cdr3_aa: CASSDGRGHLYEQYF
cdr3_nt: TGTGCCAGCAGTGACGGGCGGGGCCACCTTTACGAGCAGTACTTC
v_call: TRBV6-4
d_call: NA
j_call: TRBJ2-7
clone_size: NA

cdr3_aa: CASTETQGRGQFF
cdr3_nt: TGTGCCAGCACCGAGACGCAGGGGAGGGGGCAGTTCTTC
v_call: TRBV2
d_call: NA
j_call: TRBJ2-1
clone_size: NA

cdr3_aa: CSASGLAPFNEQFF
cdr3_nt: TGCAGCGCCTCGGGACTAGCGCCGTTCAATGAGCAGTTCTTC
v_call: TRBV29-1
d_call: TRBD2
j_call: TRBJ2-1
clone_size: NA

cdr3_aa: CASSLIRSTEAFF
cdr3_nt: TGTGCCAGCAGCTTAATCAGGTCCACTGAAGCTTTCTTT
v_call: TRBV7-2
d_call: NA
j_call: TRBJ1-1
clone_size: NA

cdr3_aa: CASRGTSGGIRGIQYF
cdr3_nt: TGTGCCAGCAGGGGGACTAGCGGGGGGATAAGGGGCATTCAGTACTTC
v_call: TRBV2
d_call: TRBD2
j_call: TRBJ2-4
clone_size: once

cdr3_aa: CASSDTDRNTEAFF
cdr3_nt: TGTGCCAGCAGTGACACCGACAGAAACACTGAAGCTTTCTTT
v_call: TRBV6-4
d_call: NA
j_call: TRBJ1-1
clone_size: once

cdr3_aa: CASSPYSNTEAFF
cdr3_nt: TGTGCCAGCAGCCCGTACAGTAACACTGAAGCTTTCTTT
v_call: TRBV7-3
d_call: NA
j_call: TRBJ1-1
clone_size: once

cdr3_aa: CASIWSSSYNEQFF
cdr3_nt: TGTGCCAGCATTTGGAGTAGCTCCTACAATGAGCAGTTCTTC
v_call: TRBV6-5
d_call: NA
j_call: TRBJ2-1
clone_size: NA

cdr3_aa: CASSQFSGGTQYF
cdr3_nt: TGCGCCAGCAGCCAATTCAGCGGGGGGACCCAGTACTTC
v_call: TRBV4-1
d_call: TRBD2
j_call: TRBJ2-5
clone_size: NA

cdr3_aa: CASSPPGVRNEQYF
cdr3_nt: TGTGCCAGCAGTCCCCCGGGGGTTCGGAACGAGCAGTACTTC
v_call: TRBV28
d_call: NA
j_call: TRBJ2-7
clone_size: NA

cdr3_aa: CASSPTGFMNTEAFF
cdr3_nt: TGTGCCAGCAGTCCGACAGGGTTCATGAACACTGAAGCTTTCTTT
v_call: TRBV27
d_call: TRBD1
j_call: TRBJ1-1
clone_size: few

cdr3_aa: CASSSTSGGTDTQYF
cdr3_nt: TGTGCCAGCAGTTCGACTAGCGGGGGGACAGATACGCAGTATTTT
v_call: TRBV6-5
d_call: TRBD2
j_call: TRBJ2-3
clone_size: NA

cdr3_aa: CASRSDRYGGYTF
cdr3_nt: TGTGCCAGCAGGTCTGACAGGTATGGGGGCTACACCTTC
v_call: TRBV27
d_call: NA
j_call: TRBJ1-2
clone_size: NA